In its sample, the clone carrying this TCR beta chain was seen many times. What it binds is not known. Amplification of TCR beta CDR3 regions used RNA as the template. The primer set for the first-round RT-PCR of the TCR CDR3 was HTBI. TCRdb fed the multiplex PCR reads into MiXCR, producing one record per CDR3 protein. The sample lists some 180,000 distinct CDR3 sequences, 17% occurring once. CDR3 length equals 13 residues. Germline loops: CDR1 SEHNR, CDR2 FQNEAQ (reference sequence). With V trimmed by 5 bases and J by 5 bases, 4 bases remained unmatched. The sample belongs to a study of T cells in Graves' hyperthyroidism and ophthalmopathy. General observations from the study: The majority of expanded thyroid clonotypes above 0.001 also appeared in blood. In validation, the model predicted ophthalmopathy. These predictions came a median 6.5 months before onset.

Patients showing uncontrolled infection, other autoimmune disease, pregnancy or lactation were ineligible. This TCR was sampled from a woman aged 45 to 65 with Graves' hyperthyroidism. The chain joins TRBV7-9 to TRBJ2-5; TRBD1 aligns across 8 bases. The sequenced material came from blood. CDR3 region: CASSPRGPETQYF. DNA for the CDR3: TGTGCCAGCAGCCCCAGGGGGCCCGAGACCCAGTACTTC.